The entry that follows covers one T cell receptor beta chain sequence. The assay was immunoSEQ multiplex PCR, and TCRdb's table has in-frame clones only and misses some. This sample yields 90,000 to 120,000 clones, of which less than 75% are seen a single time; about 1.8% belongs to the top ten. These data belong to a study of blood T cell repertoires in COVID-19. The trim removed 2 bases at V and 8 bases at J, leaving 5 bases unmatched. CDR1 SGHDT and CDR2 YYEEEE come from the germline V gene. This CDR3 region has 14 residues. The sequence was obtained from a woman in her thirties or forties with acute or convalescent COVID-19. Sequencing was done on a sample of peripheral blood. The chain uses TRBV5-6 and TRBJ1-4, with TRBD1 matching over 8 bases. CDR3 DNA: TGTGCCAGCAGCTTCGGAGGACAGGGCGAAAAACTGTTTTTT. This codes for CASSFGGQGEKLFF.